This entry concerns a single T cell receptor beta chain. Either two negative PCRs, clearance, or symptom resolution qualified Cohort 3 donors as recovered. The V gene end was trimmed by 4 bases and the J gene end by 2 bases; junction bases not matched to a gene: 8. The CDR3 is 17 amino acids. The data belong to a study of blood T cell repertoires in COVID-19. About the research overall: Specimens from acute and convalescent COVID-19 originated in the United States, Italy and Spain. PBMCs, B-cell-depleted T cells, or T cells provided the cDNA or gDNA that made up the material.

TCRdb's table, derived via immunoSEQ multiplex PCR, lists solely in-frame clones and lacks some. Among about 250,000 clones, roughly nine tenths were seen once, and the ten largest hold roughly 2.3%. V is TRBV5-3 and J is TRBJ2-5; 13 positions match TRBD2. TRBV5-3 belongs to the ORF category, with a function that is uncertain. This receptor was taken from a woman in her late teens or twenties who had recovered from COVID-19. Sequences were obtained from PBMCs or T cells enriched from blood (not recorded which). The CDR3 here is CARSRGLAGDLQETQYF. Written as DNA, the CDR3 is TGTGCCAGAAGCCGAGGACTAGCGGGGGACCTTCAAGAGACCCAGTACTTC.